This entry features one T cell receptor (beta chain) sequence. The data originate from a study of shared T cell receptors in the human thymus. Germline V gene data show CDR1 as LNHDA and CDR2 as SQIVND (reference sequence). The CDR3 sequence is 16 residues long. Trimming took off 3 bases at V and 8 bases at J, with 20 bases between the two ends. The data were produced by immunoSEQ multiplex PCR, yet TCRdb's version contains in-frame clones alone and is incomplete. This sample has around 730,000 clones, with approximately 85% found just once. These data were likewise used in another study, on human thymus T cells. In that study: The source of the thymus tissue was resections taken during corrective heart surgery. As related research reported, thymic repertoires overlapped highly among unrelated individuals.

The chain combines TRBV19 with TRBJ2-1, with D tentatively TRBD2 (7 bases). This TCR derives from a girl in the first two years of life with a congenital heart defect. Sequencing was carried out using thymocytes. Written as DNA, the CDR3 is TGTGCCAGTAGTATGTTAGGGGGGAGGGGTAGGGATGAGCAGTTCTTC. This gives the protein CASSMLGGRGRDEQFF.